A single sample gave rise to the 19 T cell receptor beta chains below, sequenced in a study of shared clonotypes between healthy human individuals. TCRdb keeps only in-frame clones here, not all; method: immunoSEQ multiplex PCR. The sample lists under 2.5 million clones; around 92% were seen once. The sequencing input was naive CD4+ T cells from PBMCs. Indicated subset: CD45RA+ positively selected. The source of these receptors is a man aged 18-30 years in good health. Some clones in this sample may be carry-over from other donors' samples.

This clone came up once. J is TRBJ1-4 and V is TRBV2; 12 positions agree with TRBD1. This CDR3 has 15 residues. Losses at the gene ends were 8 bases for V and 3 bases for J; bases not matched to a gene: 4. The germline gives CDR1 SNHLY, CDR2 FYNNEI. This chain's CDR3 is CASRDRGLSNEKLFF. The CDR3 DNA follows: TGTGCCAGCCGGGACAGGGGGCTTTCTAATGAAAAACTGTTTTTT. Variable domain in full (rest from reference TRBV2 and TRBJ1-4): EPEVTQTPSHQVTQMGQEVILRCVPISNHLYFYWYRQILGQKVEFLVSFYNNEISEKSEIFDDQFSVERPDGSNFTLKIRSTKLEDSAMYFCASRDRGLSNEKLFFGSGTQLSVL.

The chain couples TRBV11-2 to TRBJ2-7; 9 bases are a match to TRBD1. Germline assignment: CDR1 SGHAT and CDR2 FQNNGV. This CDR3 contains 15 residues. With V trimmed by 7 bases and J by 2 bases, 9 bases remained unmatched. CDR3 amino acids: CASTGTGSKAYEQYF. The DNA of the CDR3 is TGTGCCAGCACCGGGACAGGGAGTAAGGCCTACGAGCAGTACTTC.

The J gene is TRBJ1-2, the V gene TRBV9; D is perhaps TRBD1 (6 bases). The V end lost 4 bases, the J end lost 2 bases, and 12 bases lay between the germline ends. The germline gives CDR1 SGDLS, CDR2 YYNGEE. The CDR3 runs to 14 residues. CDR3: CASSLTQGNYGYTF. CDR3 in DNA: TGTGCCAGCAGCTTAACACAGGGAAACTATGGCTACACCTTC.

J is TRBJ2-7 and V is TRBV5-4, with 8 bases that match TRBD2. The CDR3 runs to 14 residues. CDR1 is SGHNT, CDR2 YYREEE, per germline (reference sequence). With V trimmed by 3 bases and J by 5 bases, 7 bases remained unmatched. CDR3: CASSSGGEGNEQYF. CDR3 sequence (DNA): TGTGCCAGCAGCTCGGGGGGGGAGGGGAACGAGCAGTACTTC. Complete variable domain (other parts from reference TRBV5-4 and TRBJ2-7): ETGVTQSPTHLIKTRGQQVTLRCSSQSGHNTVSWYQQALGQGPQFIFQYYREEENGRGNFPPRFSGLQFPNYSSELNVNALELDDSALYLCASSSGGEGNEQYFGPGTRLTVT.

CDR3 loop: CASSSSGGPRYEQFF. Written as DNA, the CDR3 is TGTGCCAGCAGTTCATCGGGAGGGCCAAGGTATGAGCAGTTCTTC. The genes are TRBV27 and TRBJ2-1; the match to TRBD2 covers 8 bases. The CDR3 spans 15 residues. J was trimmed by 8 bases and V by 4 bases; bases with no gene match: 10. Germline V gives CDR1 MNHEY, CDR2 SMNVEV (reference sequence).

The chain couples TRBV10-3 to TRBJ2-5; TRBD2 matches 16 bases. The CDR3 extends over 21 amino acids. Germline V gives CDR1 ENHRY, CDR2 SYGVKD. The V gene end was trimmed by 3 bases and the J gene end by 5 bases; junction bases not matched to a gene: 18. CDR3 DNA sequence: TGTGCCATCAGTGAATCGCCGGGACTAGCGGGAGGGGTGATTGCATGGGAGACCCAGTACTTC. It encodes CAISESPGLAGGVIAWETQYF.

This clone turned up a few times. The V call is TRBV30, the J call TRBJ1-2; D perhaps matches TRBD1 (6 bases). CDR3 length: 14 residues. Germline V gives CDR1 GTSNPN, CDR2 SVGIG (reference sequence). Trimming shortened V by 3 bases and J by 8 bases, and 19 bases separated the two germline ends. CDR3: CAWSPGGGREGYTF. The CDR3 region has the DNA TGTGCCTGGAGCCCGGGAGGGGGAAGAGAGGGCTACACCTTC.

This chain joins TRBV4-3 and TRBJ2-2; no definite D call. V shed 0 bases and J shed 3 bases, with 17 bases lying between them. CDR3 length equals 18 residues. Germline assignment: CDR1 LGHNA and CDR2 YSLEER. CDR3 in amino acids: CASSQDPAGPSYTGELFF. CDR3 sequence (DNA): TGCGCCAGCAGCCAAGATCCGGCAGGACCCTCCTACACCGGGGAGCTGTTTTTT.

The chain uses TRBV6-5 and TRBJ2-1, with D uncertain. V gave up 0 bases and J gave up 4 bases, with 10 bases separating them. Looked up from germline, CDR1 is MNHEY and CDR2 is SVGAGI. CDR3 length equals 15 residues. This CDR3 is CASSYSPGTYNEQFF. CDR3 DNA sequence: TGTGCCAGCAGTTACTCCCCGGGTACTTACAATGAGCAGTTCTTC.

CDR3 loop: CASSSLRGLYEQYF. The CDR3, as DNA: TGTGCCAGCAGCTCCCTAAGAGGGCTGTACGAGCAGTACTTC. This sequence joins TRBV5-6 and TRBJ2-7, with D possibly TRBD2 on 5 matching bases. Trimming took 3 bases from V and 4 from J, leaving 14 bases between them. The CDR3 loop spans 14 amino acids. Per germline, CDR1 SGHDT and CDR2 YYEEEE.

The genes are TRBV20-1 and TRBJ1-2; D call uncertain. The CDR3 covers 11 residues. Trimming took off 8 bases at V and 2 bases at J, with 9 bases between the two ends. CDR1 DFQATT and CDR2 SNEGSKA come from the germline V gene (reference sequence). This chain's CDR3 is CSISRNYGYTF. CDR3 in DNA: TGCAGTATTAGCAGAAACTATGGCTACACCTTC.

The chain has TRBV5-1 and TRBJ2-1, with TRBD2 matching 12 bases. This CDR3 has 13 amino acids. The germline gives CDR1 SGHRS, CDR2 YFSETQ. V lost 7 bases and J lost 8; bases outside the gene matches: 4. The CDR3 sequence is CASGLAGTYEQFF. The CDR3 DNA reads as TGCGCCAGCGGACTAGCGGGGACCTATGAGCAGTTCTTC.

The chain is built from TRBV5-1 and TRBJ2-3; 11 bases line up with TRBD1. Germline assignment: CDR1 SGHRS and CDR2 YFSETQ. CDR3 length: 18 amino acids. With V trimmed by 4 bases and J by 3 bases, 13 bases remained unmatched. The DNA for the CDR3 is TGCGCCAGCAGCAGAAGGACAGGGGGCTCGGATTCAACAGATACGCAGTATTTT. Amino acid sequence: CASSRRTGGSDSTDTQYF.

V gene TRBV7-9 combines with J gene TRBJ2-7; TRBD1 matches 8 bases. Germline CDR1 is SEHNR and CDR2 is FQNEAQ (reference sequence). The CDR3 runs 14 residues. V shed 5 bases, J shed 5 bases, and the junction held 8 bases outside the gene matches. CDR3 in amino acids: CASSVGQGRNEQYF. The DNA of the CDR3 is TGTGCCAGCAGCGTCGGACAGGGAAGAAACGAGCAGTACTTC.

The chain combines TRBV7-8 with TRBJ2-6; no clear D gene. CDR3 length: 14 amino acids. V gave up 6 bases and J gave up 0 bases, with 6 bases separating them. Germline values: CDR1 SGHVS, CDR2 FQNEAQ. Here the CDR3 DNA reads TGTGCCAGCAGAGTCACCTCTGGGGCCAACGTCCTGACTTTC. Translating gives CASRVTSGANVLTF.

V gene TRBV10-2 combines with J gene TRBJ2-2; tentatively, D is TRBD1 or TRBD2 (5 bases each). Germline V CDR1 and CDR2: WSHSY, SAAADI. CDR3 length: 13 amino acids. The V end was cut by 10 bases, the J end by 4 bases, with 13 bases between. For the CDR3, the DNA is TGCGCCATGGGGGTTTTTGGCACCGGGGAGCTGTTTTTT. It specifies CAMGVFGTGELFF.

The rearrangement uses TRBV28 and TRBJ1-4; D might be TRBD1 (6 bases). Trimming removed 5 bases from V and 6 bases from J, with 16 bases in between. Germline CDR1 reads MDHEN; CDR2 reads SYDVKM. The CDR3 has 15 amino acids. The CDR3: CASSPAGDRDEKLFF. CDR3 DNA sequence: TGTGCCAGCAGTCCCGCAGGGGATCGGGATGAAAAACTGTTTTTT.

The J gene is TRBJ2-2, the V gene TRBV11-2; the D gene is possibly TRBD2 (5 bases). Germline assignment: CDR1 SGHAT and CDR2 FQNNGV. V lost 3 bases, J lost 5 bases, and 19 bases lay in between. CDR3 length: 17 residues. The CDR3 coding sequence is TGTGCCAGCAGCTTGATAAGGGTTGTCGGGATAACCGGGGAGCTGTTTTTT. Translated: CASSLIRVVGITGELFF.

V usage is TRBV5-4 and J usage is TRBJ1-2; 7 nucleotides agree with TRBD1. CDR1 is SGHNT, CDR2 YYREEE, per germline (reference sequence). CDR3 length: 16 amino acids. Trimming at V came to 4 bases and at J to 2 bases, leaving 11 bases not matched to a gene. The CDR3 reads CASSQAGSTGNYGYTF. The DNA of the CDR3 is TGTGCCAGCAGCCAAGCTGGATCGACAGGGAACTATGGCTACACCTTC.